The 21 T cell receptor beta chains below were found in one sample sequenced in a study of human T cells and chemical hapten exposure. Time point given: pre-sensitization, week 0. Noted treatment: therapeutic diphenylcyclopropenone sensitization with weekly scalp DPC. TCRdb re-called the RACE reads through MiXCR, storing one row per CDR3 protein. The table records around 180,000 distinct CDR3 sequences, about 31% of them present only once. Sequences were derived from whole blood, sampled in connection with sensitization to the hapten diphenylcyclopropenone (DPC). These receptors were taken from a woman in her twenties or thirties with alopecia areata. Some clones in this sample may be carry-over from other donors' samples.

This clonotype showed up just a few times. This chain links TRBV6-1 with TRBJ2-7; 8 nucleotides match TRBD1. Per the germline V gene, CDR1 is MNHNS and CDR2 is SASEGT. The CDR3 length is 14 residues. The V segment lost 4 bases and the J segment 4 bases; nucleotides outside the gene matches: 6. CDR3 region: CASSGDRTLYEQYF. DNA for the CDR3: TGTGCCAGCAGTGGGGACAGGACCCTTTACGAGCAGTACTTC.

This clonotype was observed a few times. V gene TRBV2 combines with J gene TRBJ2-5; possibly TRBD2 for D (5 bases). Trimming removed 10 bases from V and 3 bases from J, with 12 bases in between. The CDR3 is made up of 12 amino acids. Germline V gene sequence: CDR1 SNHLY, CDR2 FYNNEI. CDR3 amino acids: CATGFGEETQYF. DNA for the CDR3: TGTGCCACGGGGTTTGGGGAAGAGACCCAGTACTTC.

The chain uses TRBV2 and TRBJ1-1; maybe TRBD1 (5 bases). The germline V and J ends were trimmed by 0 bases and 11 bases, with 19 bases remaining between them. This CDR3 comprises 15 residues. Germline V gives CDR1 SNHLY, CDR2 FYNNEI. CDR3: CASSEALRGVLRAFF. Here the CDR3 DNA reads TGTGCCAGCAGTGAAGCGCTTCGGGGGGTTTTAAGGGCTTTCTTT.

This chain links TRBV9 with TRBJ2-3; 8 nucleotides agree with TRBD2. V lost 0 bases and J lost 3; bases outside the gene matches: 6. The CDR3 runs to 16 residues. The germline V gene has CDR1 SGDLS and CDR2 YYNGEE. The CDR3 here is CASSVASGRSTDTQYF. CDR3 sequence (DNA): TGTGCCAGCAGCGTAGCCAGCGGGAGATCAACAGATACGCAGTATTTT.

This clonotype was found a few times. This sequence joins TRBV29-1 and TRBJ1-5; D is unclear. V lost 3 bases and J 7 bases, leaving 10 bases between the germline ends. From germline, CDR1 is SQVTM and CDR2 ANQGSEA. There are 12 residues in the CDR3. The CDR3, as DNA: TGCAGCGTTGAGTCCCCTGGCCAGCCCCAGCATTTT. Translating it yields CSVESPGQPQHF. The variable domain in full, with the rest retrieved from reference TRBV29-1 and TRBJ1-5, is SAVISQKPSRDICQRGTSLTIQCQVDSQVTMMFWYRQQPGQSLTLIATANQGSEATYESGFVIDKFPISRPNLTFSTLTVSNMSPEDSSIYLCSVESPGQPQHFGDGTRLSIL.

The chain uses TRBV28 and TRBJ1-5; D may be TRBD1 (5 bases). The CDR3 consists of 15 residues. V was trimmed by 5 bases and J by 3 bases, leaving 14 bases between them. Germline-derived CDR1 and CDR2 are MDHEN and SYDVKM. The chain's CDR3 is CASSRSRGVNQPQHF. The CDR3 nucleotides are TGTGCCAGCAGTCGGAGTCGGGGGGTCAATCAGCCCCAGCATTTT.

The gene calls are TRBV2 and TRBJ1-5, with a possible D match to TRBD1 (6 bases). This CDR3 is 15 amino acids long. Trimming shortened V by 6 bases and J by 6 bases, and 18 bases separated the two germline ends. Germline V CDR1 and CDR2: SNHLY, FYNNEI. CDR3 residues: CASRGTRGGGQPQHF. Here the CDR3 DNA reads TGTGCCAGCAGGGGGACACGAGGGGGGGGTCAGCCCCAGCATTTT.

The V call is TRBV28, the J call TRBJ2-5; 9 bases line up with TRBD2. Unmatched junction bases numbered 5, after V lost 4 bases and J lost 5 bases. The CDR3 has 14 residues. Germline V lookup: CDR1 MDHEN, CDR2 SYDVKM. The CDR3 DNA reads as TGTGCCAGCAGTTATAGCGGGAGAGGCGAGACCCAGTACTTC. Translating it yields CASSYSGRGETQYF.

This clonotype was found a few times. The rearrangement joins TRBV29-1 to TRBJ2-7; either TRBD1 or TRBD2 may fit D (6 bases each). This CDR3 is built from 13 residues. From germline, CDR1 is SQVTM and CDR2 ANQGSEA. Trimming stripped 3 bases from V and 3 bases from J, with 12 bases between. For the CDR3, the DNA is TGCAGCGTTGAGTCGGGGGCGGGCTACGAGCAGTACTTC. Its translation is CSVESGAGYEQYF.

This clonotype was observed once. This chain uses TRBV29-1 with TRBJ2-3; 9 bases are shared with TRBD1. CDR3 length equals 16 residues. V was pared by 7 bases and J by 2 bases, with 13 bases of the junction left unmatched. Looked up from germline, CDR1 is SQVTM and CDR2 is ANQGSEA. DNA of the CDR3: TGCAGCGCAGCCCTAGGGACAGGGATTTCCACAGATACGCAGTATTTT. It specifies CSAALGTGISTDTQYF.

The V gene is TRBV29-1, the J gene TRBJ2-3; TRBD1 matches 8 bases. The CDR3 loop spans 13 amino acids. Trimming removed 3 bases from V and 2 bases from J; junction bases left unmatched: 1. Germline values: CDR1 SQVTM, CDR2 ANQGSEA. In nucleotides, the CDR3 is TGCAGCGTTGAGACAGGGGACACAGATACGCAGTATTTT. This gives the protein CSVETGDTDTQYF.

The chain carries TRBV19 and TRBJ2-1, with TRBD2 matching 11 bases. The germline V gene encodes CDR1 LNHDA and CDR2 SQIVND (reference sequence). V shed 1 base, J shed 2 bases, and the junction held 7 bases outside the gene matches. The CDR3 length is 18 residues. The CDR3 coding sequence is TGTGCCAGTAGTATAGTGGGAGTACTAGCGGGGGCCTACAATGAGCAGTTCTTC. Protein: CASSIVGVLAGAYNEQFF.

This clonotype was seen a handful of times. V usage is TRBV6-2 or TRBV6-3 and J usage is TRBJ2-1; TRBD2 is a possible D gene (5 bases). The length of the CDR3 is 13 residues. V was trimmed by 7 bases and J by 7 bases, leaving 14 bases between them. Germline V gene sequence: CDR1 MNHEY, CDR2 SVGEGT. The CDR3 DNA reads as TGTGCCAGCATGAGGGCGGCCACAAATGAGCAGTTCTTC. Translation gives CASMRAATNEQFF.

The chain uses TRBV12-3 or TRBV12-4 and TRBJ2-3, with D unresolved. Trimming pared 6 bases from V and 0 bases from J, leaving 16 bases between. This CDR3 has 16 amino acids. This chain's CDR3 is CASSLGTHGSTDTQYF. In nucleotides, the CDR3 is TGTGCCAGCAGCCTGGGAACCCACGGGAGCACAGATACGCAGTATTTT.

The J gene is TRBJ2-5, the V gene TRBV6-2 or TRBV6-3, with D perhaps TRBD1 (6 bases). CDR3 size: 14 residues. V shed 8 bases and J shed 2 bases, with 15 bases lying between them. CDR1 and CDR2 from the germline V gene are MNHEY and SVGEGT. The DNA for the CDR3 is TGTGCCAGCCGCCCAGGGGAGAGACAAGAGACCCAGTACTTC. This codes for CASRPGERQETQYF.

The chain employs TRBV20-1 and TRBJ1-1; tentatively, D is TRBD1 (5 bases). Germline V lookup: CDR1 DFQATT, CDR2 SNEGSKA (reference sequence). CDR3 size: 14 residues. V lost 4 bases, J lost 1 base, and 13 bases lay in between. The CDR3 DNA reads as TGCAGTGCTAACTACCCTGGGGGGAACACTGAAGCTTTCTTT. Protein sequence: CSANYPGGNTEAFF.

The rearrangement uses TRBV27 and TRBJ1-1; TRBD1 agrees at 8 bases. J was trimmed by 5 bases and V by 7 bases; bases with no gene match: 9. This CDR3 comprises 14 residues. Germline V gene lookup returns CDR1 MNHEY and CDR2 SMNVEV (reference sequence). The DNA of the CDR3 is TGTGCCAGCACCCCTAGGACAGGGCGAACTGAAGCTTTCTTT. Its translation: CASTPRTGRTEAFF.

This clonotype was counted between two and nine times. The genes are TRBV28 and TRBJ1-2; D is unclear. Germline values: CDR1 MDHEN, CDR2 SYDVKM. CDR3 length equals 11 residues. The V and J ends lost 1 base and 7 bases respectively, with 4 bases between them. The CDR3 is CASSLSSGYTF. The CDR3, as DNA: TGTGCCAGCAGTTTATCCAGTGGCTACACCTTC.

The V and J genes are TRBV5-1 and TRBJ2-1; tentative D call: TRBD2 (6 bases). V was shortened by 2 bases and J by 0 bases, with 12 bases between the two germline ends. The germline gives CDR1 SGHRS, CDR2 YFSETQ. CDR3 length: 16 residues. CDR3 sequence reads: CASSFGAGSSYNEQFF. DNA for the CDR3: TGCGCCAGCAGCTTTGGGGCCGGGAGCTCCTACAATGAGCAGTTCTTC.

J is TRBJ2-1 and V is TRBV10-3, with a tentative D call TRBD1 (6 bases). CDR1 is ENHRY and CDR2 is SYGVKD in the germline V gene. This CDR3 spans 13 amino acids. The V gene lost 11 bases and the J gene lost 6 bases, with 17 bases spanning the gap. The CDR3 region is CASRGEGGNEQFF. The CDR3, as DNA: TGTGCCTCTCGGGGAGAAGGGGGCAATGAGCAGTTCTTC.

V and J are TRBV6-1 and TRBJ1-1, with 8 bases that match TRBD1. With V trimmed by 7 bases and J by 2 bases, 3 bases remained unmatched. CDR1 is MNHNS, CDR2 SASEGT, per germline. The CDR3 extends over 13 amino acids. CDR3 in amino acids: CASNQGANTEAFF. Here the CDR3 DNA reads TGTGCCAGCAACCAGGGGGCTAACACTGAAGCTTTCTTT.